This TCR beta chain was found in a study of control samples from healthy donors and cancer patients. Repertoires were generated with immunoSEQ multiplex PCR, while TCRdb's copy carries only in-frame clones and drops some. The repertoire holds approximately 150,000 clones, with 80% to 95% as singletons. Germline V gene lookup returns CDR1 LNHDA and CDR2 SQIVND (reference sequence). V lost 10 bases to trimming and J lost 3 bases; unmatched junction nucleotides: 11. This CDR3 has 14 residues. This clone was detected only a few times. The rearrangement uses TRBV19 and TRBJ1-1, with 7 bases fitting TRBD1. Sequencing was carried out using blood. The clonotype comes from a man aged 25 to 40 in good health. Written as DNA, the CDR3 is TGTGCCACCAAAAGGGTCGGGACAGACACTGAAGCTTTCTTT. This sequence encodes CATKRVGTDTEAFF.